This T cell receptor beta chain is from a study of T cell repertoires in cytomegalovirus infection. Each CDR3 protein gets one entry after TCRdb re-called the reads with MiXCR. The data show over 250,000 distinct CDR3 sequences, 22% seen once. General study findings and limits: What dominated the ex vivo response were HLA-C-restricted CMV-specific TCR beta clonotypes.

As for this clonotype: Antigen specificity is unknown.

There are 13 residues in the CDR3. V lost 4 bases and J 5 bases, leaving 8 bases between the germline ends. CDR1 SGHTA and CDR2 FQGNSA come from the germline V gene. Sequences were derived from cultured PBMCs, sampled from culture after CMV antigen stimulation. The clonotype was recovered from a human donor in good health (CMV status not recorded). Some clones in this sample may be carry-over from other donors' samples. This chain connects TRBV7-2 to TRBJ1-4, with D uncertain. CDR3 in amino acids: CASSSSRNEKLFF. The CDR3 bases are TGTGCCAGCAGCTCAAGCCGAAATGAAAAACTGTTTTTT. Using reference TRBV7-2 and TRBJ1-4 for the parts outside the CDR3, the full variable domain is GAGVSQSPSNKVTEKGKDVELRCDPISGHTALYWYRQSLGQGLEFLIYFQGNSAPDKSGLPSDRFSAERTGGSVSTLTIQRTQQEDSAVYLCASSSSRNEKLFFGSGTQLSVL.